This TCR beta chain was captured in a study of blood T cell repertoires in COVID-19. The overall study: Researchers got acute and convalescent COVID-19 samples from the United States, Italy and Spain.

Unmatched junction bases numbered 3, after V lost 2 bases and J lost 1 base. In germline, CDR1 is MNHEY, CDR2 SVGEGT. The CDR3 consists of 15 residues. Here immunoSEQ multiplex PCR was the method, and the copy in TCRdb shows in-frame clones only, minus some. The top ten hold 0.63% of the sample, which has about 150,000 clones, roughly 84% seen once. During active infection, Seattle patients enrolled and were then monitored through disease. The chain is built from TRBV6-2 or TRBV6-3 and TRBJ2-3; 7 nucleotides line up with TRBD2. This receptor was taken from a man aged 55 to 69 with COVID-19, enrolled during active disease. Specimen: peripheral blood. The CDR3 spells CASSYAGDGTDTQYF. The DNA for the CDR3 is TGTGCCAGCAGTTACGCGGGAGACGGCACAGATACGCAGTATTTT.